This T cell receptor (beta chain) was identified in a study of blood T cell repertoires in COVID-19. The CDR3 is 16 residues long. Germline-derived CDR1 and CDR2 are LNHDA and SQIVND (reference sequence). V shed 6 bases and J shed 2 bases, with 14 bases lying between them. Methods used by the authors: It was from reference gene primer amplification that nucleated cell counts were estimated. Repertoires were generated with immunoSEQ multiplex PCR, while TCRdb's copy carries only in-frame clones and drops some. V and J calls and clone size come straight from that table; D and trimming were deduced from the DNA. The sample consists of under 30,000 clones, approximately 87% of them appearing once.

The sample was peripheral blood. This receptor was identified in a human donor with active COVID-19. The donor label of this sample is uncertain. The genes are TRBV19 and TRBJ2-6; D uncertain. The CDR3 protein is CASSNSRRAGANVLTF. Here the CDR3 DNA reads TGTGCCAGTAGCAACTCACGTCGAGCTGGGGCCAACGTCCTGACTTTC.